The TCR beta chain under discussion was sequenced for a study of radiotherapy plus CTLA-4 blockade in lung cancer. This clone was seen a few times. Chemo-refractory metastatic non-small-cell lung cancer patients underwent focal radiation alongside CTLA-4 blockade with ipilimumab. The CDR3 totals 16 residues. The V and J ends lost 4 bases and 0 bases respectively, with 13 bases between them. Germline lookup yields CDR1 MNHEY and CDR2 SVGAGI. Only in-frame clones appear in the TCRdb table, and some are missing; sequencing was by immunoSEQ multiplex PCR. Of 110,000 or so clones in the sample, about four fifths were seen once.

Sequencing was performed on peripheral blood, taken from a patient treated with radiotherapy plus ipilimumab. This receptor was taken from a human donor with non-small cell lung cancer who had a partial response to radiotherapy plus ipilimumab. V gene TRBV6-5 combines with J gene TRBJ1-3; D ambiguous. CDR3 nucleotide sequence: TGTGCCAGCAGTTTTAATTTTCTTAGCTCTGGAAACACCATATATTTT. Translating it yields CASSFNFLSSGNTIYF.